This T cell receptor (beta chain) was observed in a study of breast tumors, draining lymph nodes, adjacent tissues. About this clonotype itself: The antigen remains undetermined.

The lymph nodes were axillary draining lymph nodes from breast cancer patients. There are 16 residues in the CDR3. CDR1 is MNHEY, CDR2 SVGAGI, per germline. V lost 9 bases to trimming and J lost 0 bases; unmatched junction nucleotides: 3. Overall study results and limits: Luminal-like breast cancer showed significantly higher tumor–nontumor repertoire similarity than basal-like. Tumor repertoires ranked between lymph nodes and nontumor tissue in diversity, with V and J gene preferences. The data were judged consistent with most tumor T cells coming from lymph node and expanding in tumor.

TCRdb independently ran MiXCR on the multiplex PCR reads; one entry per CDR3 protein. The sample contains over 200,000 distinct CDR3 sequences, about 34% of which appear only once. The sample taken for sequencing was axillary lymph node tissue. The V gene is TRBV6-5, the J gene TRBJ2-2, with TRBD2 matching 14 bases. The TCR sequence derives from a female donor with breast cancer. Some clones in this sample may be carry-over from other donors' samples. The CDR3 sequence: CARRLAGGANTGELFF. The CDR3 region has the DNA TGTGCCAGAAGACTAGCGGGAGGGGCGAACACCGGGGAGCTGTTTTTT.